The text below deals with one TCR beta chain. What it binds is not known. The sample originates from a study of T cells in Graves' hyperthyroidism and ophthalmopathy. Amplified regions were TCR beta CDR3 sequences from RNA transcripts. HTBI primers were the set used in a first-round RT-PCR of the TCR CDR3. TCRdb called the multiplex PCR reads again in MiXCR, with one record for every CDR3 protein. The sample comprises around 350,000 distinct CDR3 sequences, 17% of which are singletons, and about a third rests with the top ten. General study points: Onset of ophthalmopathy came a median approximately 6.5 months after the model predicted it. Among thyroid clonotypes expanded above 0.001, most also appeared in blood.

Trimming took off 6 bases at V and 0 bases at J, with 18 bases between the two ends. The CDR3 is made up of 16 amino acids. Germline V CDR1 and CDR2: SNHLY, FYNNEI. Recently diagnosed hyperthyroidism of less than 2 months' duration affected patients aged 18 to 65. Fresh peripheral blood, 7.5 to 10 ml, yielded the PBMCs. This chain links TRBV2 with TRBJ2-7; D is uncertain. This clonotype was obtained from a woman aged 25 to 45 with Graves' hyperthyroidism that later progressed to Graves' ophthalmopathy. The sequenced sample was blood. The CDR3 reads CASSTIVRESSYEQYF. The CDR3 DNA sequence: TGTGCCAGCAGCACTATTGTAAGGGAAAGCTCCTACGAGCAGTACTTC.